These T cell receptor beta chains were read from a single sample in a study of graft-versus-host responses after intestinal transplantation. Antigens for these TCRs are unknown. Profiling relied on immunoSEQ multiplex PCR, and the TCRdb table lists in-frame clones only, not all of them. The profile shows around 45,000 clones, about 93% of them singletons. Here the sequenced sample was unstimulated CD4+ T cells sorted from spleen or lymph node cells, taken before transplant. The receptors here all came from a human donor who was the organ donor for an intestinal transplant. Both conserved end residues are part of each CDR3. The D gene is left open where the match is weak. A row's size may be missing; if present it is once, few, many or a size class.

D: NA
J: TRBJ2-7
size: NA
V: TRBV28
DNA: TGTGCCAGCACCCGTGGGGGGCTTTCCGAGCAGTACTTC
CDR3: CASTRGGLSEQYF

D: TRBD2
J: TRBJ2-1
size: NA
V: TRBV19
DNA: TGTGCCAGTAGTAGCGGGAGCTCCTACAATGAGCAGTTCTTC
CDR3: CASSSGSSYNEQFF

D: NA
J: TRBJ2-7
size: NA
V: TRBV10-3
DNA: TGTGCCATCAGTGACTTTTACGAGCAGTACTTC
CDR3: CAISDFYEQYF

D: TRBD2
J: TRBJ2-3
size: NA
V: TRBV6-1
DNA: TGTGCCAGCAGTGGCCTCCTCCCGGGACTAGCGGGAGGAGGGACAGATACGCAGTATTTT
CDR3: CASSGLLPGLAGGGTDTQYF

D: TRBD1
J: TRBJ2-7
size: once
V: TRBV7-8
DNA: TGTGCCAGCAGCTATCACCCCCGGGACAGGACCTACGAGCAGTACTTC
CDR3: CASSYHPRDRTYEQYF

D: TRBD2
J: TRBJ2-1
size: NA
V: TRBV7-6
DNA: TGTGCCAGCAGCACCCTGAAACTAGCGGGAGGGGTATCCTACAATGAGCAGTTCTTC
CDR3: CASSTLKLAGGVSYNEQFF

D: NA
J: TRBJ2-1
size: NA
V: TRBV5-1
DNA: TGCGCCAGCAGCGGGATACTAGGGGATGAGCAGTTCTTC
CDR3: CASSGILGDEQFF

D: NA
J: TRBJ2-1
size: NA
V: TRBV4-2
DNA: TGTGCCAGCAGCCAAGACCTGGGCCCATTGGATGAGCAGTTCTTC
CDR3: CASSQDLGPLDEQFF

D: NA
J: TRBJ2-7
size: NA
V: TRBV6-6
DNA: TGTGCCAGCAGTTACGGCCAGGGCCCCTACGAGCAGTACTTC
CDR3: CASSYGQGPYEQYF

D: NA
J: TRBJ1-1
size: NA
V: TRBV7-6
DNA: TGTGCCAGCAGCTTAATGGGGGGGGGAGCTTTCTTT
CDR3: CASSLMGGGAFF

D: NA
J: TRBJ1-2
size: NA
V: TRBV2
DNA: TGTGCCAGCAATTCGGCAGAACGCTATGGCTGCACCTTC
CDR3: CASNSAERYGCTF

D: NA
J: TRBJ2-2
size: NA
V: TRBV9
DNA: TGTGCCAGCAGCCCTCGGACGAGGAACACCGGGGAGCTGTTTTTT
CDR3: CASSPRTRNTGELFF

D: NA
J: TRBJ1-1
size: NA
V: TRBV29-1
DNA: TGCAGCGTTCAATCTAACACTGAAGCTTTCTTT
CDR3: CSVQSNTEAFF

D: NA
J: TRBJ2-7
size: NA
V: TRBV4-2
DNA: TGTGCCAGCAGCCAAGATAGTAGGATTTCCTACGAGCAGTACTTC
CDR3: CASSQDSRISYEQYF

D: TRBD2
J: TRBJ2-3
size: NA
V: TRBV4-3
DNA: TGCGCCAGCAGCCGACCAGCGGGAGGGATAGATACGCAGTATTTT
CDR3: CASSRPAGGIDTQYF

D: NA
J: TRBJ2-2
size: NA
V: TRBV28
DNA: TGTGCCAGCAAGTTTGGGGCAACCGGGGAGCTGTTTTTT
CDR3: CASKFGATGELFF

D: NA
J: TRBJ2-2
size: NA
V: TRBV5-4
DNA: TGTGCCAGCAGCTTGGGGGGCACCGGGGAGCTGTTTTTT
CDR3: CASSLGGTGELFF

D: NA
J: TRBJ1-6
size: NA
V: TRBV10-3
DNA: TGTGCCATCAGTGCGGAGGGGAATTCACCCCTCCACTTT
CDR3: CAISAEGNSPLHF

D: NA
J: TRBJ1-2
size: NA
V: TRBV7-2
DNA: TGTGCCAGCAGAGCGACCAGGGGTGGTGGCTACACCTTC
CDR3: CASRATRGGGYTF

D: NA
J: TRBJ2-1
size: NA
V: TRBV9
DNA: TGTGCCAGCAGCGTAGCTATCGGGGCGTTAGGGTTGAATGAGCAGTTCTTC
CDR3: CASSVAIGALGLNEQFF

D: NA
J: TRBJ1-2
size: NA
V: TRBV27
DNA: TGTGCCAGCAGTTTCGGCAGTAACTATGGCTACACCTTC
CDR3: CASSFGSNYGYTF

D: TRBD1
J: TRBJ1-3
size: NA
V: TRBV7-2
DNA: TGTGCCAGCAGCTTAAACAGGGGTGGAAACACCATATATTTT
CDR3: CASSLNRGGNTIYF

D: TRBD2
J: TRBJ2-4
size: NA
V: TRBV9
DNA: TGTGCCAGCAGCGTATCGGGAGGGTGGGGAAACATTCAGTACTTC
CDR3: CASSVSGGWGNIQYF

D: TRBD2
J: TRBJ2-7
size: NA
V: TRBV6-6
DNA: TGTGCCAGCAGTTTCCGACTAGCGGGATTCTACGAGCAGTACTTC
CDR3: CASSFRLAGFYEQYF

D: NA
J: TRBJ1-1
size: NA
V: TRBV30
DNA: TGTGCCTGGAGTGTAGGGGGGGACACTGAAGCTTTCTTT
CDR3: CAWSVGGDTEAFF

D: NA
J: TRBJ2-5
size: NA
V: TRBV7-9
DNA: TGTGCCAGCAGCCCCCGAGAGTATGCCCTTCAAGAGACCCAGTACTTC
CDR3: CASSPREYALQETQYF

D: NA
J: TRBJ2-1
size: NA
V: TRBV11-2
DNA: TGTGCCAGCAGCACCCACGGCGGGGCTGGGAATGAGCAGTTCTTC
CDR3: CASSTHGGAGNEQFF

D: NA
J: TRBJ2-2
size: NA
V: TRBV30
DNA: TGTGCCTGGACTCCGGACTCCTGGAACACCGGGGAGCTGTTTTTT
CDR3: CAWTPDSWNTGELFF

D: NA
J: TRBJ2-4
size: NA
V: TRBV4-1
DNA: TGCGCCAGCAGCCAAACCCCAACCGGGACACCCCTAGCCAAAAACATTCAGTACTTC
CDR3: CASSQTPTGTPLAKNIQYF

D: NA
J: TRBJ1-2
size: once
V: TRBV21-1
DNA: TGTGCCAGCGCGGACAGCCCCTATGGCTACACCTTC
CDR3: CASADSPYGYTF

D: NA
J: TRBJ1-1
size: NA
V: TRBV29-1
DNA: TGCAGCGTTGGTGGGGTGGGGGCGCAGCGGAACACTGAAGCTTTCTTT
CDR3: CSVGGVGAQRNTEAFF

D: TRBD2
J: TRBJ2-1
size: once
V: TRBV9
DNA: TGTGCCAGCAGCGTAGGTGGGACTAGCGCTAATGAGCAGTTCTTC
CDR3: CASSVGGTSANEQFF

D: NA
J: TRBJ2-5
size: few
V: TRBV6-6
DNA: TGTGCCAGCAGTCGAGGGCAGGGAGAGACCCAGTACTTC
CDR3: CASSRGQGETQYF

D: TRBD1
J: TRBJ1-6
size: NA
V: TRBV30
DNA: TGTGCCTGGAGCGGGGGACAGGCTTATAATTCACCCCTCCACTTT
CDR3: CAWSGGQAYNSPLHF

D: NA
J: TRBJ2-7
size: once
V: TRBV30
DNA: TGTGCCGGGAGTGTGGGGTGGGGGGGCCCCTTCTCCTACGAGCAGTACTTC
CDR3: CAGSVGWGGPFSYEQYF

D: NA
J: TRBJ2-5
size: NA
V: TRBV7-2
DNA: TGTGCCAGCAGCTTAGACGGCGGAGCTGGGGAGACCCAGTACTTC
CDR3: CASSLDGGAGETQYF

D: NA
J: TRBJ2-7
size: NA
V: TRBV19
DNA: TGTGCCAGTAGTATTGTGGCAGGGGATTCCTACGAGCAGTACTTC
CDR3: CASSIVAGDSYEQYF

D: TRBD2
J: TRBJ2-3
size: once
V: TRBV27
DNA: TGTGCCAGCACTAGCGGGAGCACAGATACGCAGTATTTT
CDR3: CASTSGSTDTQYF

D: TRBD2
J: TRBJ2-7
size: NA
V: TRBV5-1
DNA: TGCGCCAGCAGCCCCCGGGCTAGCGGGAGATACGAGCAGTACTTC
CDR3: CASSPRASGRYEQYF

D: NA
J: TRBJ2-1
size: NA
V: TRBV5-1
DNA: TGCGCCAGCAGCTTGGATGAGGACCCCTACAATGAGCAGTTCTTC
CDR3: CASSLDEDPYNEQFF

D: NA
J: TRBJ2-7
size: NA
V: TRBV15
DNA: TGTGCCACCAGCAGAGATCCTTTCTCCCGCAGTAGGGCCCACGAGCAGTACTTC
CDR3: CATSRDPFSRSRAHEQYF

D: NA
J: TRBJ2-7
size: NA
V: TRBV7-6
DNA: TGTGCCAGCTCCTCTAGCGTCCCGGGCTACGAGCAGTACTTC
CDR3: CASSSSVPGYEQYF

D: NA
J: TRBJ2-3
size: NA
V: TRBV7-3
DNA: TGTGCCAGCAGCTCCTTGGGCAGCGGAACGCAGTATTTT
CDR3: CASSSLGSGTQYF

D: NA
J: TRBJ1-1
size: NA
V: TRBV7-8
DNA: TGTGCCAGCAGCTTAGCGGGCCCAAAGGTGAACACTGAAGCTTTCTTT
CDR3: CASSLAGPKVNTEAFF

D: TRBD1
J: TRBJ1-1
size: NA
V: TRBV28
DNA: TGTGCCAGCAGTGGGGGTGACAGGGGGCGAATGAACACTGAAGCTTTCTTT
CDR3: CASSGGDRGRMNTEAFF